What follows describes a single TCR beta chain. What it binds is not known. TCRdb reanalysed the 5' RACE reads using MiXCR and keeps one entry per CDR3 protein. The sample consists of hundreds of thousands of distinct CDR3 sequences, around 12% of them appearing once. The source of the sample is a study of identical twins. Findings of the study overall: Out-of-frame TCR alpha sharing observed in monozygotic twins exceeded model estimates.

Trimming shortened V by 7 bases and J by 5 bases, and 8 bases separated the two germline ends. CDR1 WSHSY and CDR2 SAAADI come from the germline V gene. This CDR3 has 11 amino acids. These data were likewise used in another study, on yellow fever vaccine responses in identical twins.

This clonotype was obtained from a woman aged 18-29 years in good health. The V and J genes are TRBV10-2 and TRBJ2-5; D not resolved. The sequencing input was CD8+ T cells sorted from blood. The CDR3 sequence is CASKSPETQYF. The CDR3 coding sequence is TGCGCCAGCAAGAGTCCGGAGACCCAGTACTTC.